One and the same sample provided the 18 T cell receptor beta chains below, sequenced in a study of blood T cell repertoires in COVID-19. Data came from immunoSEQ multiplex PCR; TCRdb stores just in-frame clones and leaves some out. The table records 350,000 to 450,000 clones, approximately 86% of them present only once. The sequenced sample was peripheral blood. These receptors came from a woman aged 60-75 years with COVID-19, enrolled during active disease.

This chain connects TRBV18 to TRBJ2-7, with 9 bases lining up with TRBD1. Germline CDR1 and CDR2: KGHSH and LQKENI. Trimming removed 0 bases from V and 7 bases from J; junction bases left unmatched: 7. The CDR3 covers 15 residues. In nucleotides, the CDR3 is TGTGCCAGCTCACCACCTTCGACAGGGGGGCTGGAGCAGTACTTC. Protein sequence: CASSPPSTGGLEQYF. Full variable domain (rest looked up from reference TRBV18 and TRBJ2-7): NAGVMQNPRHLVRRRGQEARLRCSPMKGHSHVYWYRQLPEEGLKFMVYLQKENIIDESGMPKERFSAEFPKEGPSILRIQQVVRGDSAAYFCASSPPSTGGLEQYFGPGTRLTVT.

To note about this clone: Other DNA variants within this sample encode the same CDR3. The chain joins TRBV5-1 to TRBJ1-1; a possible D gene is TRBD1 (5 bases). The V gene lost 0 bases and the J gene lost 0 bases, with 12 bases spanning the gap. The CDR3 length is 16 residues. Germline V gene data show CDR1 as SGHRS and CDR2 as YFSETQ. For the CDR3, the DNA is TGCGCCAGCAGCTTGGGGAGGGGACTGATGAACACTGAAGCTTTCTTT. It is translated as CASSLGRGLMNTEAFF.

V usage is TRBV4-3 and J usage is TRBJ2-3; 7 nucleotides match TRBD2. The length of the CDR3 is 17 residues. V lost 3 bases, J lost 0 bases, and 9 bases stayed unmatched. Germline CDR1 LGHNA, CDR2 YSLEER. The CDR3 reads CASSHKPAGLSTDTQYF. For the CDR3, the DNA is TGCGCCAGCAGCCATAAGCCAGCGGGGCTTAGCACAGATACGCAGTATTTT.

The rearrangement uses TRBV6-5 and TRBJ1-1; D unresolved. Trimming left V 0 bases short and J 5 bases short, with 10 bases between. The CDR3 runs 14 residues. Germline lookup yields CDR1 MNHEY and CDR2 SVGAGI. The DNA for the CDR3 is TGTGCCAGCAGTTACTCTGAGGGAAGGACTGAAGCTTTCTTT. It is translated as CASSYSEGRTEAFF.

This chain connects TRBV7-2 to TRBJ1-6; TRBD1 aligns across 11 bases. V dropped 5 bases and J dropped 9; count of bases not matched to a gene: 6. The CDR3 is made up of 15 amino acids. The V gene's germline CDR1 is SGHTA and CDR2 FQGNSA. DNA of the CDR3: TGTGCCAGCAGCCCCACGGGACAGGGGGGTTCACCCCTCCACTTT. Residues: CASSPTGQGGSPLHF. The full variable domain, its missing parts supplied by reference TRBV7-2 and TRBJ1-6, is GAGVSQSPSNKVTEKGKDVELRCDPISGHTALYWYRQSLGQGLEFLIYFQGNSAPDKSGLPSDRFSAERTGGSVSTLTIQRTQQEDSAVYLCASSPTGQGGSPLHFGNGTRLTVT.

This clone was picked up one time. The CDR3 loop reads CAASFGGNDEQYF. The CDR3 DNA reads as TGTGCCGCCAGTTTTGGGGGCAATGACGAGCAGTACTTC. This chain uses TRBV2 with TRBJ2-7; D is possibly TRBD1 (6 bases). The germline V gene encodes CDR1 SNHLY and CDR2 FYNNEI. The V and J ends lost 11 bases and 5 bases respectively, with 19 bases between them. The length of the CDR3 is 13 residues.

Here the CDR3 DNA reads TGCGCCAGCAGCCAACCCGGAAGGGACAGAGGCTATGGCTACACCTTC. It codes for CASSQPGRDRGYGYTF. The chain uses TRBV4-1 and TRBJ1-2; 7 bases are a match to TRBD1. Trimming at V came to 2 bases and at J to 4 bases, leaving 10 bases not matched to a gene. The V gene's germline CDR1 is MGHRA and CDR2 YSYEKL. The CDR3 has 16 residues.

The chain links TRBV14 to TRBJ1-2; tentative D call: TRBD1 (5 bases). With 4 bases removed from V and 3 bases from J, the gap between germline ends came to 9 bases. The CDR3 has 13 amino acids. Germline values: CDR1 SGHDN, CDR2 FVKESK. The CDR3 DNA is TGTGCCAGCAGCCCAGGGCTGGACTATGGCTACACCTTC. This translates into CASSPGLDYGYTF.

This rearrangement joins TRBV5-5 to TRBJ2-3; no definite D call. The CDR3 extends over 13 amino acids. Looked up from germline, CDR1 is SGHKS and CDR2 is YYEKEE (reference sequence). V lost 3 bases and J lost 6, with 11 bases in between. The DNA for the CDR3 is TGTGCCAGCAGCTGGGCAATTACGGATACGCAGTATTTT. This codes for CASSWAITDTQYF.

J is TRBJ2-7 and V is TRBV15; 7 nucleotides align to TRBD1. This CDR3 comprises 12 residues. The J segment lost 6 bases and the V segment lost 5 bases, leaving 4 bases of the junction unmatched. CDR1 is LNHNV, CDR2 YYDKDF, per germline (reference sequence). CDR3 in amino acids: CATSSGGSEQYF. The CDR3 region has the DNA TGTGCCACCAGCTCAGGGGGTAGCGAGCAGTACTTC.

The chain joins TRBV6-5 to TRBJ2-1; 9 bases map to TRBD1. Germline V lookup: CDR1 MNHEY, CDR2 SVGAGI. Trimming at V came to 7 bases and at J to 5 bases, leaving 9 bases not matched to a gene. This CDR3 is 15 amino acids long. The CDR3 nucleotides are TGTGCCAGCATCCCGAACGACAGGGGGAACAATGAGCAGTTCTTC. This translates into CASIPNDRGNNEQFF.

CDR3 loop: CASSVAGGGELFF. CDR3 bases: TGTGCCAGCAGCGTAGCGGGCGGAGGAGAGCTGTTTTTT. The chain is built from TRBV9 and TRBJ2-2; possible D gene TRBD2, 5 bases. CDR1 SGDLS and CDR2 YYNGEE come from the germline V gene. The ends were cut back, 0 bases at V and 11 bases at J, with 11 bases in the middle. This CDR3 contains 13 residues.

The count of this clone is one. The genes are TRBV7-9 and TRBJ1-2; D possibly corresponds to TRBD1 (6 bases). This CDR3 spans 14 amino acids. In germline, CDR1 is SEHNR, CDR2 FQNEAQ (reference sequence). The V end lost 4 bases, the J end lost 6 bases, and 15 bases lay between the germline ends. The CDR3 nucleotides are TGTGCCAGCAGCTCCAAAGCCAGGGGAGATGGCTACACCTTC. Residues: CASSSKARGDGYTF.

V and J are TRBV5-1 and TRBJ1-5; 12 nucleotides agree with TRBD1. Trimming at V came to 4 bases and at J to 8 bases, leaving 7 bases not matched to a gene. This CDR3 comprises 15 residues. Germline V gene sequence: CDR1 SGHRS, CDR2 YFSETQ. CDR3 nucleotide sequence: TGCGCCAGCAGCCACGGGACAGGGGGCGGGGAGCCCCAGCATTTT. As protein: CASSHGTGGGEPQHF. The full variable domain, in which reference TRBV5-1 and TRBJ1-5 provide the parts outside the CDR3, is KAGVTQTPRYLIKTRGQQVTLSCSPISGHRSVSWYQQTPGQGLQFLFEYFSETQRNKGNFPGRFSGRQFSNSRSEMNVSTLELGDSALYLCASSHGTGGGEPQHFGDGTRLSIL.

The chain is built from TRBV6-4 and TRBJ2-1; 14 bases match TRBD2. Germline loops: CDR1 MRHNA, CDR2 SNTAGT. The CDR3 is 17 residues long. Trimming at V came to 6 bases and at J to 9 bases, leaving 13 bases not matched to a gene. DNA for the CDR3: TGTGCCAGCAGGCGGACTAGCGGGGGGCAATTATCGGTTGAGCAGTTCTTC. Protein: CASRRTSGGQLSVEQFF.

Note on this clone: The same CDR3 arises from other DNA sequences in this sample as well. The chain couples TRBV5-1 to TRBJ1-1; D not resolved. V shed 1 base and J shed 0 bases, with 4 bases lying between them. The CDR3 is 13 amino acids. Germline CDR1 reads SGHRS; CDR2 reads YFSETQ. The CDR3 here is CASSLIMNTEAFF. CDR3 coding DNA: TGCGCCAGCAGCTTGATCATGAACACTGAAGCTTTCTTT.

The genes are TRBV29-1 and TRBJ1-2, with D unresolved. There are 14 residues in the CDR3. Germline-derived CDR1 and CDR2 are SQVTM and ANQGSEA. Trimming left V 4 bases short and J 3 bases short, with 15 bases between. CDR3 loop: CSVVLAGDHYGYTF. DNA for the CDR3: TGCAGCGTTGTTTTGGCCGGAGATCACTATGGCTACACCTTC.

This chain uses TRBV9 with TRBJ2-1, with 7 bases fitting TRBD1. V shed 3 bases and J 4 bases; nucleotides not matched to a gene: 10. CDR1 is SGDLS and CDR2 is YYNGEE in the germline V gene. This CDR3 has 16 residues. CDR3 amino acids: CASSGNEGTAYNEQFF. The CDR3 DNA sequence: TGTGCCAGCAGCGGAAACGAGGGGACAGCGTACAATGAGCAGTTCTTC.